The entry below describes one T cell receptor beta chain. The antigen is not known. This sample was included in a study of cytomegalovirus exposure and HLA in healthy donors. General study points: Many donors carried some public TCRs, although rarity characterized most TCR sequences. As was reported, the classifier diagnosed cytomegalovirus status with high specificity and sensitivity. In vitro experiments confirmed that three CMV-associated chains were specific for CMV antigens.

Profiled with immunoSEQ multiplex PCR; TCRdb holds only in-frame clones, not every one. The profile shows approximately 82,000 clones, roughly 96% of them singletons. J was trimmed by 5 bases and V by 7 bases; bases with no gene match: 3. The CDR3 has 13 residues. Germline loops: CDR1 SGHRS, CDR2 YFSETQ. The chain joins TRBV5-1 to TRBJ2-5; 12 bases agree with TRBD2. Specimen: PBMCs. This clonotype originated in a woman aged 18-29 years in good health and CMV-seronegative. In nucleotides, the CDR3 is TGCGCCAGCCGGACTAGCGGGGTGGAGACCCAGTACTTC. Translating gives CASRTSGVETQYF. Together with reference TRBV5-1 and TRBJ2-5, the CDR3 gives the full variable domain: KAGVTQTPRYLIKTRGQQVTLSCSPISGHRSVSWYQQTPGQGLQFLFEYFSETQRNKGNFPGRFSGRQFSNSRSEMNVSTLELGDSALYLCASRTSGVETQYFGPGTRLLVL.